The 17 T cell receptor beta chains below come from one sample, sequenced in a study of blood T cell repertoires in COVID-19. Method: immunoSEQ multiplex PCR; TCRdb's copy keeps in-frame clones and lacks some. The sample gives about 210,000 clones, about 83% of which show up once; roughly 2.7% is in the top ten. Material for sequencing was peripheral blood. The receptors originated from a woman aged 40-49 years with active or convalescent COVID-19.

This chain connects TRBV11-2 to TRBJ1-4; 7 bases are shared with TRBD1. The germline V gene encodes CDR1 SGHAT and CDR2 FQNNGV. J gave up 8 bases and V 2 bases, and 11 bases lay outside the gene matches. CDR3 length equals 16 residues. The CDR3 DNA sequence: TGTGCCAGCAGCTTAAGTAGGGGGCTTATGGAGGAAAAACTGTTTTTT. Translating gives CASSLSRGLMEEKLFF.

The chain links TRBV2 to TRBJ2-1; 7 nucleotides align to TRBD2. The germline V gene has CDR1 SNHLY and CDR2 FYNNEI. V lost 7 bases and J lost 4; bases outside the gene matches: 4. The CDR3 consists of 13 residues. This CDR3 is CASILADYNEQFF. The DNA of the CDR3 is TGTGCCAGCATCCTAGCGGATTACAATGAGCAGTTCTTC.

The rearrangement uses TRBV29-1 and TRBJ2-7, with D perhaps TRBD1 (6 bases). V lost 1 base and J lost 7, with 14 bases in between. Looked up from germline, CDR1 is SQVTM and CDR2 is ANQGSEA. This CDR3 spans 13 amino acids. The DNA for the CDR3 is TGCAGCGTTGAAGCCGGACAGATGTGGGAGCAGTACTTC. Its translation is CSVEAGQMWEQYF.

This sequence joins TRBV5-1 and TRBJ2-3; TRBD2 might be the D (6 bases). V was shortened by 0 bases and J by 2 bases, with 13 bases between the two germline ends. The CDR3 loop spans 16 amino acids. CDR1 SGHRS and CDR2 YFSETQ come from the germline V gene. The CDR3 DNA reads as TGCGCCAGCAGCTTGGCCGGAGGCGGGAACACAGATACGCAGTATTTT. This translates into CASSLAGGGNTDTQYF.

The chain is built from TRBV28 and TRBJ1-5, with D maybe TRBD1 (5 bases). There are 16 residues in the CDR3. In germline, CDR1 is MDHEN, CDR2 SYDVKM. V lost 6 bases and J 6 bases, leaving 21 bases between the germline ends. The CDR3 coding sequence is TGTGCCAGCAGCGACCTGGGGGGGATGGGGACTCAGCCCCAGCATTTT. Translating it yields CASSDLGGMGTQPQHF. Supplemented by reference TRBV28 and TRBJ1-5, the full variable domain reads DVKVTQSSRYLVKRTGEKVFLECVQDMDHENMFWYRQDPGLGLRLIYFSYDVKMKEKGDIPEGYSVSREKKERFSLILESASTNQTSMYLCASSDLGGMGTQPQHFGDGTRLSIL.

The V gene is TRBV30, the J gene TRBJ1-2, with TRBD1 matching 8 bases. V shed 4 bases and J 8 bases; nucleotides not matched to a gene: 9. The V gene's germline CDR1 is GTSNPN and CDR2 SVGIG (reference sequence). The CDR3 spans 13 residues. The CDR3 is CAWTETGVGGYTF. The CDR3 DNA follows: TGTGCCTGGACTGAGACAGGGGTGGGAGGCTACACCTTC.

The J gene is TRBJ1-2, the V gene TRBV5-4, with 12 bases aligning to TRBD1. CDR1 is SGHNT, CDR2 YYREEE, per germline (reference sequence). CDR3 length equals 18 residues. The V gene end was trimmed by 4 bases and the J gene end by 5 bases; junction bases not matched to a gene: 15. The DNA for the CDR3 is TGTGCCAGCAGCCGAGGGATACCGGGACAGGGGGCACGGTATGGCTACACCTTC. Protein sequence: CASSRGIPGQGARYGYTF.

This clone has only one observation. The chain employs TRBV7-8 and TRBJ1-4, with TRBD1 matching over 11 bases. Germline lookup yields CDR1 SGHVS and CDR2 FQNEAQ. V lost 6 bases and J lost 8; bases outside the gene matches: 14. This CDR3 has 17 amino acids. DNA for the CDR3: TGTGCCAGCAGTTTTAGACCGGGACAGGGGGTTTCCGAAAAACTGTTTTTT. Amino acids: CASSFRPGQGVSEKLFF.

The chain joins TRBV6-5 to TRBJ2-1, with a possible D match to TRBD1 (5 bases). The CDR3 length is 13 residues. The V and J ends lost 6 bases and 3 bases respectively, with 9 bases between them. Per the germline V gene, CDR1 is MNHEY and CDR2 is SVGAGI. The CDR3 loop reads CASRQQDYNEQFF. Written as DNA, the CDR3 is TGTGCCAGCAGGCAACAGGACTACAATGAGCAGTTCTTC.

DNA of the CDR3: TGTGCCTGGAGATGGGCGGGACTAGCGGGAGCAACAGATACGCAGTATTTT. The encoded protein is CAWRWAGLAGATDTQYF. This sequence joins TRBV30 and TRBJ2-3; 14 nucleotides line up with TRBD2. V shed 3 bases and J 3 bases; nucleotides not matched to a gene: 8. Germline CDR1 and CDR2: GTSNPN and SVGIG (reference sequence). The CDR3 is 17 residues long.

The count of this clone is one. J is TRBJ2-1 and V is TRBV7-9; 10 bases line up with TRBD2. This CDR3 region has 15 residues. Looked up from germline, CDR1 is SEHNR and CDR2 is FQNEAQ (reference sequence). The junction had 6 bases not matched to a gene; V was cut back by 1 base and J by 9 bases. CDR3 sequence: CASSLGSGGASEQFF. The CDR3 region has the DNA TGTGCCAGCAGCTTAGGAAGCGGGGGGGCAAGTGAGCAGTTCTTC.

The chain joins TRBV4-3 to TRBJ1-4, with 7 bases that match TRBD1. The CDR3 is 15 residues long. V gave up 3 bases and J gave up 8 bases; unmatched junction bases: 9. Germline loops: CDR1 LGHNA, CDR2 YSLEER. Written as DNA, the CDR3 is TGCGCCAGCAGCCACGGCGGGACAGATTACGAAAAACTGTTTTTT. Its translation: CASSHGGTDYEKLFF.

The chain links TRBV4-1 to TRBJ1-1, with no clear D. In germline, CDR1 is MGHRA, CDR2 YSYEKL. V lost 0 bases and J 1 base, leaving 6 bases between the germline ends. CDR3 size: 14 residues. CDR3 residues: CASSQDRGNTEAFF. The DNA of the CDR3 is TGCGCCAGCAGCCAAGATCGGGGGAACACTGAAGCTTTCTTT.

DNA of the CDR3: TGTGCCAGCAGTGAGTCTCAAGGGGGTGTCGGCGAGCAGTACTTC. Translating gives CASSESQGGVGEQYF. The chain carries TRBV2 and TRBJ2-7, with D tentatively TRBD1 (6 bases). Trimming removed 3 bases at V and 6 bases at J, with 18 bases between. From germline, CDR1 is SNHLY and CDR2 FYNNEI. The CDR3 extends over 15 amino acids.

V and J are TRBV11-3 and TRBJ2-1, with a possible D match to TRBD1 (6 bases). V was trimmed by 1 base and J by 4 bases, leaving 11 bases between them. The germline V gene has CDR1 SGHNT and CDR2 YENEEA. The CDR3 contains 15 residues. The CDR3 DNA follows: TGTGCCAGCAGCTTAGCCTGGACAGCTTACAATGAGCAGTTCTTC. It specifies CASSLAWTAYNEQFF.

The V and J genes are TRBV5-1 and TRBJ2-1; D not certain. Trimming pared 0 bases from V and 8 bases from J, leaving 15 bases between. Germline loops: CDR1 SGHRS, CDR2 YFSETQ. This CDR3 has 15 residues. The CDR3 protein is CASSLVSRSVDEQFF. The CDR3 DNA is TGCGCCAGCAGCTTGGTGTCCAGGTCAGTGGATGAGCAGTTCTTC.

The rearrangement links TRBV3-1 (or the pseudogene TRBV3-2) to TRBJ1-2, with D tentatively TRBD1 (6 bases). Germline loops: CDR1 LGHDT, CDR2 YNNKEL (reference sequence). CDR3 size: 15 residues. V was pared by 6 bases and J by 2 bases, with 16 bases between. The CDR3 is CASRAQGGENYGYTF. The DNA of the CDR3 is TGTGCCAGCAGAGCCCAAGGGGGGGAGAACTATGGCTACACCTTC.